This T cell receptor beta chain was recovered during a study of T-cell memory formation after mild COVID-19. Broader study findings: Researchers found some responding clones in pre-infection memory, a sign that cross-reactive memory joined.

Using its own MiXCR run on the 5' RACE reads, TCRdb lists one record per CDR3 protein. The table lists 250,000 to 350,000 distinct CDR3 sequences, 15% to 20% of them singletons, with around 23% in the top ten. The germline V gene encodes CDR1 SGHTA and CDR2 FQGNSA. Trimming removed 4 bases at V and 5 bases at J, with 5 bases between. The CDR3 runs to 11 residues. In the case of this clonotype: Its target is not known.

The clonotype was recovered from a man in his late teens or twenties who had mild COVID-19 (a few samples of this study predate the infection). Cell type and time point are not known. The specimen sequenced was PBMCs or a T cell subset sorted from them (not recorded which). This chain links TRBV7-2 with TRBJ2-5; the D is unclear. The CDR3 loop reads CASSSVETQYF. CDR3 DNA: TGTGCCAGCAGCTCTGTGGAGACCCAGTACTTC. The entire variable domain, with the rest obtained from reference TRBV7-2 and TRBJ2-5, is as follows: GAGVSQSPSNKVTEKGKDVELRCDPISGHTALYWYRQSLGQGLEFLIYFQGNSAPDKSGLPSDRFSAERTGGSVSTLTIQRTQQEDSAVYLCASSSVETQYFGPGTRLLVL.